The text below deals with one T cell receptor beta chain. Its antigen is unknown. The data are from a study of beta chain features in type 1 diabetes. At the level of the study: All of the samples together had 107,917,701 sorted cells examined.

The whole isolated RNA underwent reverse transcription, so sequencing captured expressed TCRB transcripts. Clones were sequenced by immunoSEQ multiplex PCR, and TCRdb holds only the in-frame ones, with some missing. This table holds roughly 240,000 clones, about 71% found once. V lost 7 bases to trimming and J lost 5 bases; unmatched junction nucleotides: 14. This CDR3 region has 14 residues. Per the germline V gene, CDR1 is SQVTM and CDR2 is ANQGSEA. The study's findings and limits: PCR might favor shorter templates, equally in patients and controls. When Type 1 diabetes patients were examined, their TCRB CDR3s proved moderately but significantly shorter in all four CD4+ subsets.

Material for sequencing was naive CD4+ T cells from blood. The receptor's source is a man aged 25 to 40 in good health. V gene TRBV29-1 combines with J gene TRBJ2-7, with 7 bases identical to TRBD1. CDR3 sequence reads: CSGSPTGALDEQYF. Written as DNA, the CDR3 is TGCAGCGGTTCCCCCACAGGGGCGCTTGACGAGCAGTACTTC.